This TCR beta chain was obtained from a study of blood T cell repertoires in COVID-19. Measured with immunoSEQ multiplex PCR; TCRdb has only the in-frame clones, and not every one. Of hundreds of thousands of clones listed, around nine tenths are singletons. Germline values: CDR1 MDHEN, CDR2 SYDVKM. This CDR3 comprises 13 residues. V gave up 6 bases and J gave up 3 bases, with 10 bases separating them. The sequence derives from an older man with acute or convalescent COVID-19. The chain is built from TRBV28 and TRBJ2-3; TRBD1 is a possible D gene (5 bases). Sequenced input: peripheral blood. The CDR3 loop reads CASRGQGTDTQYF. The DNA for the CDR3 is TGTGCCAGCAGGGGTCAGGGAACAGATACGCAGTATTTT.